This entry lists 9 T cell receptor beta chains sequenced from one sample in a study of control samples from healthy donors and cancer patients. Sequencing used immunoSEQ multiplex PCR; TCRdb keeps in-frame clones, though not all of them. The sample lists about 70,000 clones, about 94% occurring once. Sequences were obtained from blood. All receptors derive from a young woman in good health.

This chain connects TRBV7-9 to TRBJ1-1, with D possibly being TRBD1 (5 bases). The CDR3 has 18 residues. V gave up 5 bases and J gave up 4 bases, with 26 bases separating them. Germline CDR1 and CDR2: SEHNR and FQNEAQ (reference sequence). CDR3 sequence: CASSRKMHRDARPTEAFF. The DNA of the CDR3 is TGTGCCAGCAGCCGGAAGATGCACCGGGACGCACGGCCCACTGAAGCTTTCTTT.

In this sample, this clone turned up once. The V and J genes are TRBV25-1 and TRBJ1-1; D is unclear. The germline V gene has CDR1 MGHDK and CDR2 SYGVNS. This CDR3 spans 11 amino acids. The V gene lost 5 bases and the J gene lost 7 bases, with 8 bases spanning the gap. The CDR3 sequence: CASSQLFEAFF. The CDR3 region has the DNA TGTGCCAGCAGTCAACTCTTTGAAGCTTTCTTT.

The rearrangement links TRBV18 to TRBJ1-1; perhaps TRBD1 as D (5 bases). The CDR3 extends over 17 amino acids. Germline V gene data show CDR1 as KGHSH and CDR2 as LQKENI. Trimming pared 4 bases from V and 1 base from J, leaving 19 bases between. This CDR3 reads CASSLSQQEVSNTEAFF. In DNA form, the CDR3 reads TGTGCCAGCTCACTCAGCCAACAGGAGGTTTCGAACACTGAAGCTTTCTTT. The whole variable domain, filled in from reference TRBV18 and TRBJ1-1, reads NAGVMQNPRHLVRRRGQEARLRCSPMKGHSHVYWYRQLPEEGLKFMVYLQKENIIDESGMPKERFSAEFPKEGPSILRIQQVVRGDSAAYFCASSLSQQEVSNTEAFFGQGTRLTVV.

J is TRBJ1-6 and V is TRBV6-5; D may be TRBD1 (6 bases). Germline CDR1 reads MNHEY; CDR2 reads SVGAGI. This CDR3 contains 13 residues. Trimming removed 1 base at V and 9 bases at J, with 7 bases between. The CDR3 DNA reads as TGTGCCAGCAGTTACTGGGGGCGTTCACCCCTCCACTTT. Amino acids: CASSYWGRSPLHF.

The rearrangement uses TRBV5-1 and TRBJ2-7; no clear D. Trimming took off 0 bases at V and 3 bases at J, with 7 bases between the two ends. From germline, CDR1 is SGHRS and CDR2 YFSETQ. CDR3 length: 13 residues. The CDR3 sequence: CASSLDAFYEQYF. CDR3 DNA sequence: TGCGCCAGCAGCTTGGACGCCTTCTACGAGCAGTACTTC.

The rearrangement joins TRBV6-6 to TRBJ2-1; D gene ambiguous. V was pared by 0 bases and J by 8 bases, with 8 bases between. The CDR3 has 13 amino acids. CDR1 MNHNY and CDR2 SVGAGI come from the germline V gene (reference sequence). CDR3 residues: CASSYSGAYEQFF. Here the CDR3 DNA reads TGTGCCAGCAGTTACTCTGGTGCGTATGAGCAGTTCTTC.

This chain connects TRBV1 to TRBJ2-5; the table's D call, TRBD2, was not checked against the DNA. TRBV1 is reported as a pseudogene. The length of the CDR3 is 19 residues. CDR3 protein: CTSSQDQEVLGVKCETQYF. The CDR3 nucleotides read TGCACCAGCAGCCAAGATCAGGAGGTTCTCGGGGTGAAATGTGAGACCCAGTACTTC.

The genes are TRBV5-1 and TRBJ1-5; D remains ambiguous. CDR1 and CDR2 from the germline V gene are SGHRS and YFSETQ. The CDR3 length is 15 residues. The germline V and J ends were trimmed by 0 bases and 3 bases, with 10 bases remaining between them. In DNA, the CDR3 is TGCGCCAGCAGCTTGGGTGACACGTTCAATCAGCCCCAGCATTTT. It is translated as CASSLGDTFNQPQHF.

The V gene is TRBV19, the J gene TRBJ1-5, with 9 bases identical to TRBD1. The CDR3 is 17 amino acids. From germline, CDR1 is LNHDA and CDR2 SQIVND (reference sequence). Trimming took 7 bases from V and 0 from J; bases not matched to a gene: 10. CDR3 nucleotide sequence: TGTGCCAGTACCCGGGGGACAGGGAGCTATAGCAATCAGCCCCAGCATTTT. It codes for CASTRGTGSYSNQPQHF.